The subject of this entry is one TCR beta chain. The specificity of this receptor is unknown. One base away there is no much larger clone; base qualities are not given. The data stem from a study of T-cell memory formation after mild COVID-19 (dated by TCRdb to about 2021). For the wider study: Most TCR sequence clusters were specific to one of the two donors. Longitudinal TCRalpha and TCRbeta repertoire sequencing tracked T-cell clones expanding and contracting after mild COVID-19 in a couple of donors. Two young, previously healthy adult volunteers, one female and one male, were included in the cohort. What the study reported, not specific to this receptor: Contracting CD4+ clones were found mainly in CM and EM memory subsets, while CD8+ clones were enriched in EMRA. The study covered only a couple of mild cases, and larger cohorts including severe cases with pre-infection samples were considered necessary. Some responding clones were detected in pre-infection memory, which suggested that pre-existing cross-reactive memory T cells had joined the SARS-CoV-2 response. From day 15 to 85, contracting clones showed balanced CD4/CD8 phenotypes, whereas a second wave of clones that expanded from day 15 to 37 leaned towards CD4+. The second-wave clones that peaked on day 37 were not confirmed to be SARS-CoV-2 specific.

Sequences SNHLY (CDR1) and FYNNEI (CDR2) are obtained from the germline V gene. The CDR3, cysteine through phenylalanine, is 12 amino acids long. CDR3 DNA only is kept here, 36 bases in frame from base 1. The germline V end is reduced by 7 bases and the J end by 9 bases; junction bases left unmatched: 3. Sequencing instrument: Illumina NovaSeq 6000. TCRalpha and TCRbeta cDNA libraries were constructed by 5'RACE with constant-segment primers, with sample barcodes and unique molecular identifiers being introduced. Trizol reagent was used to extract RNA from every sample. Amplification of the libraries took two PCR steps, and the second step added a second sample barcode plus Illumina TruSeq adapters. Libraries were sequenced on an Illumina NovaSeq with 2 x 150 bp paired-end reads. The authors' analysis ran thus. The reads were demultiplexed and collapsed into UMI-guided consensus sequences using migec v1.2.7. With mixcr v2.1.11, UMI consensuses were aligned to TRA and TRB V and J templates and assembled into clonotypes. Expanded or contracted clonotypes were those called significant by both edgeR and NoisET, with noise models trained on biological replicates. For edgeR calls, the cutoffs were a false discovery rate-adjusted p below 0.01 and a log2 fold-change threshold of 1. As an exploratory analysis of dynamics, max-normalized trajectories of the 1000 most abundant clonotypes were examined with PCA combined with hierarchical clustering. Separately sequenced CD4+ and CD8+ repertoires were used to assign a CD4 or CD8 phenotype to each responding clone. The raw public data were reprocessed by TCRdb itself: fastp quality trimming at Q25, MiXCR clonotype calling, in-frame beta chains only. Entries that share a CDR3 protein sequence are merged under the most common genes and DNA. It is TCRdb's table, rather than the study itself, that gives the V and J calls and clone size. In this sample the table shows 550,000 to 650,000 distinct CDR3 sequences, roughly a sixth of which occur a single time. The top ten clonotypes cover around 7.8% of the sample.

PBMCs were isolated by Ficoll-Paque density gradient centrifugation. The sequenced material came from PBMCs or a T cell subset sorted from them (not recorded which). This chain is built from TRBV2 and TRBJ2-1, with TRBD2 matching 10 junction bases. The receptor comes from an adult woman who had mild COVID-19 (a few samples of this study predate the infection). The sample titles of this study are shuffled in the database, so cell type and time point are left out; the donor was told from shared clones. The bases are TGTGCCAGCAAGCGGGAGGGCCCTGAGCAGTTCTTC. Its protein product is CASKREGPEQFF.